These 29 T cell receptor beta chains share one sample of origin, sequenced in a study of beta chain features in type 1 diabetes. Expressed TCRB transcripts were sequenced because the entire RNA isolate underwent reverse transcription. Repertoires were generated with immunoSEQ multiplex PCR, while TCRdb's copy carries only in-frame clones and drops some. There are about half a million clones in the sample; approximately 28% occur only once, and 0.05% to 0.065% lies in the top ten. The sequencing sample was made of naive CD4+ T cells from blood. These receptors were collected from a man younger than 30 in good health.

The chain couples TRBV18 to TRBJ1-1; 7 bases map to TRBD1. Trimming took 0 bases from V and 3 from J; bases not matched to a gene: 7. The germline gives CDR1 KGHSH, CDR2 LQKENI. The CDR3 is 16 amino acids. CDR3 in amino acids: CASSPPGTERDTEAFF. The CDR3 DNA is TGTGCCAGCTCACCACCGGGGACAGAGCGGGACACTGAAGCTTTCTTT. Looking up the rest from reference TRBV18 and TRBJ1-1 gives the full variable domain: NAGVMQNPRHLVRRRGQEARLRCSPMKGHSHVYWYRQLPEEGLKFMVYLQKENIIDESGMPKERFSAEFPKEGPSILRIQQVVRGDSAAYFCASSPPGTERDTEAFFGQGTRLTVV.

This sequence joins TRBV30 and TRBJ2-7, with D tentatively TRBD2 (6 bases). The CDR3 has 13 residues. V lost 4 bases to trimming and J lost 4 bases, with 14 bases between them. The germline gives CDR1 GTSNPN, CDR2 SVGIG (reference sequence). CDR3 sequence (DNA): TGTGCCTGGACGTCAGGGACTCAATACGAGCAGTACTTC. It translates to CAWTSGTQYEQYF.

The V and J genes are TRBV30 and TRBJ2-1, with a weak D call TRBD2 (7 bases). V dropped 2 bases and J dropped 6 bases, with 14 bases sitting between them. The CDR3 extends over 14 amino acids. Looked up from germline, CDR1 is GTSNPN and CDR2 is SVGIG (reference sequence). CDR3 in amino acids: CAWSTGLGGNEQFF. Here the CDR3 DNA reads TGTGCCTGGAGTACAGGACTAGGGGGCAATGAGCAGTTCTTC.

This clone was found a few times. The chain recombines TRBV21-1 with TRBJ2-1. TRBV21-1 is described as a pseudogene. The CDR3 contains 12 residues. The CDR3 reads CASSSHNNEQFF. The CDR3 DNA sequence: TGTGCCAGCAGCTCTCATAACAATGAGCAGTTCTTC.

The chain combines TRBV28 with TRBJ1-1; tentative D call: TRBD1 (6 bases). With 4 bases removed from V and 6 bases from J, the gap between germline ends came to 9 bases. Germline CDR1 MDHEN, CDR2 SYDVKM. This CDR3 region has 12 residues. The CDR3 DNA reads as TGTGCCAGCAGTTCCTGGACAGCTGAAGCTTTCTTT. It codes for CASSSWTAEAFF.

The CDR3 sequence is CASSPLFDRDSPAEAFF. The DNA of the CDR3 is TGTGCCAGCAGCCCCCTTTTTGATCGGGACAGTCCTGCTGAAGCTTTCTTT. The gene calls are TRBV4-2 and TRBJ1-1, with 7 bases matching TRBD1. The CDR3 is 17 amino acids. Germline V gene sequence: CDR1 LGHNA, CDR2 YNFKEQ. After removal of 4 bases from V and 6 bases from J, the junction contained 17 bases not matched to a gene.

This clone was picked up a small number of times. This CDR3 is CAWSVGSYEQYF. DNA of the CDR3: TGTGCCTGGAGTGTCGGCAGTTACGAGCAGTACTTC. The chain links TRBV30 to TRBJ2-5; no clear D. Near its end, the DNA agrees better with TRBJ2-7, so the J call may be wrong. The CDR3 is 12 amino acids. Germline V gives CDR1 GTSNPN, CDR2 SVGIG (reference sequence).

As to this clone: Other DNA variants within this sample encode the same CDR3. J is TRBJ2-3 and V is TRBV7-2, with D tentatively TRBD1 or TRBD2 (7 bases each). V was shortened by 5 bases and J by 3 bases, with 12 bases between the two germline ends. Per germline, CDR1 SGHTA and CDR2 FQGNSA. The CDR3 spans 14 residues. CDR3 sequence (DNA): TGTGCCAGCAGCCCAGGGGGGGGGACAGATACGCAGTATTTT. Protein product: CASSPGGGTDTQYF.

This clone was detected a few times. The chain carries TRBV7-2 and TRBJ2-3; no definite D call. Deletions cut 5 bases from V and 4 bases from J, with 13 bases between. The V gene's germline CDR1 is SGHTA and CDR2 FQGNSA. The CDR3 has 14 amino acids. CDR3 nucleotide sequence: TGTGCCAGCAGCCCGGCCCAGTTGGCAGATACGCAGTATTTT. This sequence encodes CASSPAQLADTQYF.

For the CDR3, the DNA is TGTGCCAGCAGCCCCCGGGGGTCAGGACTAGCGAACGCTTTGCGGTTCTTC. Protein: CASSPRGSGLANALRFF. The rearrangement uses TRBV7-9 and TRBJ2-1; 9 bases line up with TRBD2. The germline V gene has CDR1 SEHNR and CDR2 FQNEAQ (reference sequence). The J segment lost 15 bases and the V segment lost 5 bases, leaving 23 bases of the junction unmatched. The CDR3 length is 17 residues.

This clone was detected a few times. The chain has TRBV13 and TRBJ2-5; D ambiguous. Looked up from germline, CDR1 is PRHDT and CDR2 is FYEKMQ (reference sequence). The CDR3 has 13 amino acids. V gave up 2 bases and J gave up 5 bases, with 9 bases separating them. CDR3 nucleotides: TGTGCCAGCAGCTTAAGAGTGGGGGAGACCCAGTACTTC. Translated: CASSLRVGETQYF.

The chain employs TRBV9 and TRBJ2-3; D remains ambiguous. Germline V gives CDR1 SGDLS, CDR2 YYNGEE. The CDR3 is 13 amino acids. The V gene lost 0 bases and the J gene lost 6 bases, with 8 bases spanning the gap. In nucleotides, the CDR3 is TGTGCCAGCAGCGTAGACTCCAGGGATACGCAGTATTTT. Protein product: CASSVDSRDTQYF.

The V gene is TRBV30, the J gene TRBJ2-7; D call uncertain. V was trimmed by 3 bases and J by 1 base, leaving 13 bases between them. CDR3 length equals 14 residues. Germline CDR1 reads GTSNPN; CDR2 reads SVGIG (reference sequence). CDR3 bases: TGTGCCTGGAGGGCCCGAAGGGATTCCTACGAGCAGTACTTC. It codes for CAWRARRDSYEQYF.

This clone came up a few times. The chain carries TRBV30 and TRBJ2-5, with D possibly TRBD1 on 5 matching bases. In germline, CDR1 is GTSNPN, CDR2 SVGIG (reference sequence). This CDR3 is 13 amino acids long. Trimming removed 1 base at V and 3 bases at J, with 9 bases between. The CDR3 spells CAWSGQIKETQYF. CDR3 nucleotide sequence: TGTGCCTGGAGTGGACAGATAAAAGAGACCCAGTACTTC. Full variable domain (rest looked up from reference TRBV30 and TRBJ2-5): SQTIHQWPATLVQPVGSPLSLECTVEGTSNPNLYWYRQAAGRGLQLLFYSVGIGQISSEVPQNLSASRPQDRQFILSSKKLLLSDSGFYLCAWSGQIKETQYFGPGTRLLVL.

In its sample, this clone was seen a few times. The gene calls are TRBV27 and TRBJ2-1; a possible D gene is TRBD2 (5 bases). Trimming shortened V by 3 bases and J by 2 bases, and 20 bases separated the two germline ends. The CDR3 totals 18 residues. Germline V gene lookup returns CDR1 MNHEY and CDR2 SMNVEV (reference sequence). DNA of the CDR3: TGTGCCAGCAGTTTCTCGGTTTCGAAGGACTCCCCCTACAATGAGCAGTTCTTC. It yields the protein CASSFSVSKDSPYNEQFF.

J is TRBJ2-5 and V is TRBV29-1; a possible D gene is TRBD1 (6 bases). CDR3 length: 14 residues. Trimming took off 5 bases at V and 0 bases at J, with 13 bases between the two ends. Germline V gene sequence: CDR1 SQVTM, CDR2 ANQGSEA. CDR3 in DNA: TGCAGCGTTTTGGGGACAAACGACCAAGAGACCCAGTACTTC. Protein product: CSVLGTNDQETQYF.

The table lists this clone with a few counts. V usage is TRBV7-2 and J usage is TRBJ1-1, with 7 bases that match TRBD1. With 1 base clipped from V and 2 bases from J, the junction kept 1 base outside the gene matches. CDR3 length: 14 residues. The germline V gene has CDR1 SGHTA and CDR2 FQGNSA. CDR3 sequence: CASSLGTGNTEAFF. As DNA, the CDR3 is TGTGCCAGCAGCTTAGGGACAGGTAACACTGAAGCTTTCTTT.

J is TRBJ1-1 and V is TRBV30; TRBD1 matches at 8 bases. This CDR3 contains 14 residues. The ends lost 0 bases at V and 5 bases at J; junction bases unmatched: 5. Germline V gene sequence: CDR1 GTSNPN, CDR2 SVGIG (reference sequence). CDR3 amino acids: CAWSVRTGRTEAFF. CDR3 sequence (DNA): TGTGCCTGGAGTGTGCGGACAGGGCGAACTGAAGCTTTCTTT.

This clone was counted a few times. Other DNA sequences from this sample encode an identical CDR3 as well. The chain employs TRBV19 and TRBJ2-1; D is perhaps TRBD2 (6 bases). The germline gives CDR1 LNHDA, CDR2 SQIVND (reference sequence). The ends were cut back, 6 bases at V and 0 bases at J, with 6 bases in the middle. The CDR3 extends over 13 amino acids. CDR3 sequence (DNA): TGTGCCAGTAGCGGGAGCTCCTACAATGAGCAGTTCTTC. The encoded protein is CASSGSSYNEQFF.

Only a few counts were recorded for this clone. V and J are TRBV7-9 and TRBJ2-5; 9 bases align to TRBD1. This CDR3 has 14 residues. V was clipped by 6 bases and J by 6 bases; unmatched bases: 8. The V gene's germline CDR1 is SEHNR and CDR2 FQNEAQ (reference sequence). CDR3 in amino acids: CASSSRQGGKTQYF. CDR3 sequence (DNA): TGTGCCAGCAGTTCCAGACAGGGGGGCAAGACCCAGTACTTC.

This clone was seen a few times. V usage is TRBV5-1 and J usage is TRBJ2-3; perhaps D is TRBD1 or TRBD2 (5 bases each). CDR1 SGHRS and CDR2 YFSETQ come from the germline V gene. V was cut by 1 base and J by 4 bases, with 13 bases left in between. This CDR3 region has 15 residues. This CDR3 reads CASSLSKLGADTQYF. CDR3 nucleotides: TGCGCCAGCAGCTTGAGCAAACTAGGGGCAGATACGCAGTATTTT.

The V gene is TRBV15, the J gene TRBJ2-3, with 7 bases that match TRBD1. The junction had 11 bases not matched to a gene; V was cut back by 0 bases and J by 11 bases. From germline, CDR1 is LNHNV and CDR2 YYDKDF (reference sequence). The CDR3 sequence is 15 residues long. CDR3 nucleotides: TGTGCCACCAGCAGAGATTGGACAGGCGTTTCGGGGCAGTATTTT. This encodes CATSRDWTGVSGQYF.

This clone turned up a few times. The chain carries TRBV25-1 and TRBJ2-5, with 8 bases aligning to TRBD1. The ends lost 1 base at V and 5 bases at J; junction bases unmatched: 9. CDR1 is MGHDK, CDR2 SYGVNS, per germline. This CDR3 is built from 16 residues. In nucleotides, the CDR3 is TGTGCCAGCAGTGAATGGGGACAGGTCGATGGGGAGACCCAGTACTTC. This translates into CASSEWGQVDGETQYF. The full variable domain, in which reference TRBV25-1 and TRBJ2-5 provide the parts outside the CDR3, is EADIYQTPRYLVIGTGKKITLECSQTMGHDKMYWYQQDPGMELHLIHYSYGVNSTEKGDLSSESTVSRIRTEHFPLTLESARPSHTSQYLCASSEWGQVDGETQYFGPGTRLLVL.

CDR3 coding DNA: TGCAGCGTTGAGCTGGGTTACACTGAAGCTTTCTTT. Amino acids: CSVELGYTEAFF. The chain recombines TRBV29-1 with TRBJ1-1; D unresolved. CDR3 length: 12 residues. Trimming left V 3 bases short and J 3 bases short, with 8 bases between. The germline V gene has CDR1 SQVTM and CDR2 ANQGSEA.

V is TRBV5-4 and J is TRBJ2-7; no reliable D call. This CDR3 is 15 amino acids long. Germline V lookup: CDR1 SGHNT, CDR2 YYREEE (reference sequence). The V end was cut by 4 bases, the J end by 1 base, with 15 bases between. The CDR3 nucleotides read TGTGCCAGCAGCCTGGATCTGGGCCCTTCCTACGAGCAGTACTTC. Translating it yields CASSLDLGPSYEQYF. The variable domain in full, with the rest retrieved from reference TRBV5-4 and TRBJ2-7, is ETGVTQSPTHLIKTRGQQVTLRCSSQSGHNTVSWYQQALGQGPQFIFQYYREEENGRGNFPPRFSGLQFPNYSSELNVNALELDDSALYLCASSLDLGPSYEQYFGPGTRLTVT.

The rearrangement joins TRBV23-1 to TRBJ1-4, with TRBD1 as a possible D gene (6 bases). TRBV23-1 is placed among ORFs of uncertain function. This CDR3 comprises 12 residues. V was trimmed by 11 bases and J by 7 bases, leaving 14 bases between them. The CDR3 sequence: CAGPQGFEKLFF. CDR3 coding DNA: TGCGCCGGGCCACAGGGTTTTGAAAAACTGTTTTTT.

The chain couples TRBV4-2 to TRBJ1-1; D gene uncertain. Trimming left V 0 bases short and J 4 bases short, with 9 bases between. CDR1 and CDR2 (germline): LGHNA, YNFKEQ. CDR3 length: 14 residues. Here the CDR3 reads CASSQDYGRTEAFF. CDR3 coding DNA: TGTGCCAGCAGCCAAGATTACGGGCGCACTGAAGCTTTCTTT.

The chain combines TRBV5-4 with TRBJ2-6, with 9 bases that match TRBD2. The ends lost 3 bases at V and 4 bases at J; junction bases unmatched: 11. Germline CDR1 is SGHNT and CDR2 is YYREEE (reference sequence). The CDR3 has 18 amino acids. CDR3 bases: TGTGCCAGCAGCTCGATCACCCCTAGCGGGGCCGGGGCCAACGTCCTGACTTTC. Protein: CASSSITPSGAGANVLTF.

The sample holds a few counts of this clone. The genes are TRBV23-1 and TRBJ1-2; 8 bases match TRBD1. TRBV23-1 is an ORF for which the function is uncertain. V lost 2 bases, J lost 7 bases, and 3 bases stayed unmatched. The CDR3 sequence is 13 residues long. Here the CDR3 DNA reads TGCGCCAGCAGTCAACAGGGGGCCTCTGGCTACACCTTC. Translation gives CASSQQGASGYTF.